The next 17 T cell receptor beta chains were all read from a single sample in a study of shared clonotypes between healthy human individuals. Assay: immunoSEQ multiplex PCR; the TCRdb copy retains only in-frame clones and omits some. The sample includes approximately 940,000 clones, approximately 76% seen only once; the top ten take roughly 1.5%. The sequenced sample consisted of memory CD4+ T cells sorted from blood. As for subset: CD45RA-negative fraction. The receptors were sampled from a man aged 18-30 years in good health.

The chain is built from TRBV5-1 and TRBJ2-3, with 9 nucleotides matching TRBD2. The CDR3 covers 16 residues. V was pared by 0 bases and J by 5 bases, with 7 bases of the junction left unmatched. Germline V CDR1 and CDR2: SGHRS, YFSETQ. The CDR3 reads CASSLGSSGIGDTQYF. In DNA form, the CDR3 reads TGCGCCAGCAGCTTGGGTTCTAGCGGGATAGGAGATACGCAGTATTTT.

The chain links TRBV30 to TRBJ1-2; no clear D gene. CDR1 GTSNPN and CDR2 SVGIG come from the germline V gene (reference sequence). This CDR3 contains 13 residues. With 0 bases removed from V and 5 bases from J, the gap between germline ends came to 10 bases. CDR3 sequence: CAWSVQGPYGYTF. The CDR3, as DNA: TGTGCCTGGAGTGTACAAGGGCCTTATGGCTACACCTTC.

The chain combines TRBV2 with TRBJ2-7, with TRBD1 matching 7 bases. The CDR3 loop spans 14 amino acids. With V trimmed by 6 bases and J by 4 bases, 9 bases remained unmatched. Germline CDR1 SNHLY, CDR2 FYNNEI. Here the CDR3 reads CASSPEGGEYEQYF. The CDR3 DNA reads TGTGCCAGCAGCCCCGAAGGGGGCGAGTACGAGCAGTACTTC. The full variable domain, with the rest looked up from reference TRBV2 and TRBJ2-7, is EPEVTQTPSHQVTQMGQEVILRCVPISNHLYFYWYRQILGQKVEFLVSFYNNEISEKSEIFDDQFSVERPDGSNFTLKIRSTKLEDSAMYFCASSPEGGEYEQYFGPGTRLTVT.

J is TRBJ2-4 and V is TRBV28, with 10 bases aligning to TRBD1. This CDR3 spans 14 amino acids. Per germline, CDR1 MDHEN and CDR2 SYDVKM. Germline trimming cut 6 bases from V and 6 bases from J; bases unmatched to any gene: 5. In DNA form, the CDR3 reads TGTGCCAGCAGCCCGACAGGGGGCAGAAACATTCAGTACTTC. It codes for CASSPTGGRNIQYF.

Written as DNA, the CDR3 is TGCGCCAGCAGCTTGGAGGGTAGCGGGAGCGTACGGTACAATGAGCAGTTCTTC. Residues: CASSLEGSGSVRYNEQFF. This chain links TRBV5-1 with TRBJ2-1, with 9 nucleotides matching TRBD2. The CDR3 runs 18 residues. Trimming at V came to 0 bases and at J to 4 bases, leaving 11 bases not matched to a gene. The germline CDR1 and CDR2 sequences are SGHRS and YFSETQ. Combining the CDR3 with reference TRBV5-1 and TRBJ2-1 gives the whole variable domain KAGVTQTPRYLIKTRGQQVTLSCSPISGHRSVSWYQQTPGQGLQFLFEYFSETQRNKGNFPGRFSGRQFSNSRSEMNVSTLELGDSALYLCASSLEGSGSVRYNEQFFGPGTRLTVL.

This chain links TRBV20-1 with TRBJ1-1; D is unresolved. The CDR3 has 8 amino acids. Trimming removed 5 bases at V and 7 bases at J, with 2 bases between. Germline assignment: CDR1 DFQATT and CDR2 SNEGSKA (reference sequence). CDR3 coding DNA: TGCAGTGCTGGTGAAGCTTTCTTT. This gives the protein CSAGEAFF.

V and J are TRBV7-8 and TRBJ2-7; D may match TRBD1 or TRBD2 (5 bases each). CDR1 and CDR2 (germline): SGHVS, FQNEAQ. The CDR3 has 15 residues. Trimming shortened V by 1 base and J by 2 bases, and 12 bases separated the two germline ends. CDR3 nucleotides: TGTGCCAGCAGCTTAGGAGCAGGGACGACCTACGAGCAGTACTTC. Translation gives CASSLGAGTTYEQYF.

The chain recombines TRBV29-1 with TRBJ2-1, with D perhaps assigned TRBD1 or TRBD2 (7 bases each). Germline CDR1 SQVTM, CDR2 ANQGSEA. Trimming took 1 base from V and 0 from J, leaving 28 bases between them. The CDR3 covers 21 residues. The CDR3, as DNA: TGCAGCGTTGAAGCTGGGAGGGGGACAGCAATCGCGCACGGCTCCTACAATGAGCAGTTCTTC. As protein: CSVEAGRGTAIAHGSYNEQFF.

This clone has only one observation. Relative to the germline gene, one junction end is altered; a read error may explain this. The gene calls are TRBV7-7 and TRBJ2-5, with a weak D call TRBD2 (7 bases). This CDR3 contains 12 residues. From germline, CDR1 is SSHAT and CDR2 FNYEAQ (reference sequence). This CDR3 is CASSLEGGPQYF. In DNA form, the CDR3 reads TGTGCTAGCAGCTTAGAGGGGGGGCCCCAGTACTTC.

The rearrangement uses TRBV6-7 and TRBJ1-2, with D possibly matching TRBD1 (6 bases). TRBV6-7 is assigned to the ORF class and has an uncertain function. The CDR3 is 11 amino acids. The germline V and J ends were trimmed by 5 bases and 8 bases, with 9 bases remaining between them. The chain's CDR3 is CASSKGGGYTF. The CDR3 DNA follows: TGTGCCAGCAGTAAAGGGGGAGGCTACACCTTC.

The gene calls are TRBV6-6 and TRBJ2-7, with D possibly TRBD1 on 5 matching bases. This CDR3 is built from 15 residues. The V end was cut by 6 bases, the J end by 0 bases, with 15 bases between. The germline V gene encodes CDR1 MNHNY and CDR2 SVGAGI (reference sequence). CDR3 sequence: CASSKSAGFSYEQYF. The CDR3 DNA is TGTGCCAGCAGCAAGTCGGCAGGGTTCTCCTACGAGCAGTACTTC.

This chain connects TRBV4-1 to TRBJ2-5, with D unclear. Germline V gene data show CDR1 as MGHRA and CDR2 as YSYEKL. Trimming took off 4 bases at V and 2 bases at J, with 11 bases between the two ends. The CDR3 covers 14 residues. CDR3 nucleotides: TGCGCCAGCAGCCCCCTGGACGGACAAGAGACCCAGTACTTC. Protein: CASSPLDGQETQYF.

This chain links TRBV9 with TRBJ2-5; 9 nucleotides align to TRBD2. Germline assignment: CDR1 SGDLS and CDR2 YYNGEE. The ends lost 0 bases at V and 5 bases at J; junction bases unmatched: 11. The CDR3 runs to 17 residues. The CDR3 DNA sequence: TGTGCCAGCAGCGTAGGCCCAGGCGGGGGGGCCAGGGAGACCCAGTACTTC. This codes for CASSVGPGGGARETQYF.

A single count supports this clone. This chain links TRBV6-4 with TRBJ2-1; no clear D. V lost 3 bases to trimming and J lost 2 bases, with 14 bases between them. This CDR3 is built from 16 residues. Per the germline V gene, CDR1 is MRHNA and CDR2 is SNTAGT. CDR3 sequence reads: CASSEKPTITYNEQFF. In DNA form, the CDR3 reads TGTGCCAGCAGTGAAAAGCCTACGATCACCTACAATGAGCAGTTCTTC.

This chain joins TRBV5-4 and TRBJ2-7; 10 nucleotides agree with TRBD2. CDR3 size: 15 residues. The germline V gene encodes CDR1 SGHNT and CDR2 YYREEE (reference sequence). The J segment lost 4 bases and the V segment lost 4 bases, leaving 8 bases of the junction unmatched. In DNA, the CDR3 is TGTGCCAGCAGCCGAAAAACTAGCGGGGAGTACGAGCAGTACTTC. Residues: CASSRKTSGEYEQYF.

The chain employs TRBV9 and TRBJ2-7; 9 bases agree with TRBD2. Germline CDR1 is SGDLS and CDR2 is YYNGEE. V lost 0 bases to trimming and J lost 7 bases; unmatched junction nucleotides: 8. The CDR3 runs to 15 residues. The CDR3 sequence is CASSVDISGGREQYF. DNA for the CDR3: TGTGCCAGCAGCGTAGATATTAGCGGGGGCCGGGAGCAGTACTTC.

With regard to this clone: The same CDR3 also results from other DNA sequences found in this sample. The CDR3 DNA reads TGTGCCAGCAGCTTGGCAGGAGGGGGAGGCTACACCTTC. Translation: CASSLAGGGGYTF. This chain connects TRBV5-6 to TRBJ1-2; a possible D gene is TRBD1 (6 bases). Germline V lookup: CDR1 SGHDT, CDR2 YYEEEE. V lost 0 bases and J lost 8, with 11 bases in between. The CDR3 runs to 13 residues.